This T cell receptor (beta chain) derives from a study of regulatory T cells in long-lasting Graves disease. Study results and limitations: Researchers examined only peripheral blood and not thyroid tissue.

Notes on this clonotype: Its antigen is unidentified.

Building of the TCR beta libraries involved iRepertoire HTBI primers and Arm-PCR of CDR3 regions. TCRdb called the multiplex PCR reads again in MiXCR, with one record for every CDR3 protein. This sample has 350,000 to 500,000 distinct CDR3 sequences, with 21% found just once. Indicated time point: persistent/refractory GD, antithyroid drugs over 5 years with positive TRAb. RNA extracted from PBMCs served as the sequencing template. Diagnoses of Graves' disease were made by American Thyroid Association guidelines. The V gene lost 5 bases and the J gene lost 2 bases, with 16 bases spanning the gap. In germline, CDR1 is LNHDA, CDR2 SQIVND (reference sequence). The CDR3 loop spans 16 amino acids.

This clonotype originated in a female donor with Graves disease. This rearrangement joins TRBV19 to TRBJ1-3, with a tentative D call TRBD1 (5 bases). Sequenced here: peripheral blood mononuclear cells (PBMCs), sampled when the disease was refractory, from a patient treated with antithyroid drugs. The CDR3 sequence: CASSVGLLNAGNTIYF. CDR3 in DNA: TGTGCCAGTAGTGTGGGACTTTTGAACGCTGGAAACACCATATATTTT.